This is a list of T cell receptor beta chains from one sample in a study of metastatic and nonmetastatic thyroid tumors. TCRdb reanalyzed the PCR reads via MiXCR. The sample includes roughly 12,000 clones, roughly 30% seen only once; the top ten take approximately 12%. The sequencing sample was made of tumor tissue. All receptors derive from a female donor with papillary thyroid cancer or a benign thyroid nodule (not recorded which). Some clones in this sample may be carry-over from other donors' samples. Both conserved end residues are part of each CDR3. D genes are given only for firm matches. The listing skips clone size in some rows; elsewhere it reads once, few, many or a size class.

TRBV6-1	TRBD2	NA	TRBJ2-3	CASTPSLRERADTQYF	TGTGCCAGCACCCCAAGCTTGCGGGAGCGGGCAGATACGCAGTATTTT
TRBV7-3	NA	many	TRBJ2-3	CASSPSLLGTDTQYF	TGTGCCAGCAGCCCTTCATTGCTGGGCACAGATACGCAGTATTTT
TRBV14	NA	many	TRBJ1-1	CASSQESRNTEAFF	TGTGCCAGCAGCCAAGAGTCCAGGAACACTGAAGCTTTCTTT
TRBV6-5	TRBD1	NA	TRBJ1-4	CASTSQGAREKLFF	TGTGCCAGCACTTCACAGGGGGCTCGGGAAAAACTGTTTTTT
TRBV6-1	NA	medium-sized	TRBJ2-1	CATAPLGGSYNEQFF	TGTGCCACCGCCCCTTTAGGAGGGTCCTACAATGAGCAGTTCTTC
TRBV30	NA	NA	TRBJ2-2	CAWRRGAGELFF	TGTGCCTGGAGACGAGGGGCCGGGGAGCTGTTTTTT
TRBV10-1	NA	NA	TRBJ2-1	CASSRDQTYNEQFF	TGCGCCAGCAGCCGGGACCAAACCTACAATGAGCAGTTCTTC
TRBV7-9	TRBD1	many	TRBJ2-5	CASRGQGQETQYF	TGTGCCAGCAGGGGACAGGGGCAAGAGACCCAGTACTTC
TRBV12-3/TRBV12-4	NA	NA	TRBJ2-7	CASSPPGLSYEQYF	TGTGCCAGCAGCCCCCCGGGCTTATCCTACGAGCAGTACTTC
TRBV6-4	NA	few	TRBJ2-2	CASSEGDVDTGELFF	TGTGCCAGCAGTGAAGGTGACGTAGACACCGGGGAGCTGTTTTTT
TRBV6-1	TRBD1	few	TRBJ2-7	CATRTGYGEQYF	TGTGCCACCCGGACAGGGTATGGCGAGCAGTACTTC
TRBV15	TRBD2	few	TRBJ2-1	CATSRDPSGAYNEQFF	TGTGCCACCAGCAGAGATCCTAGCGGAGCATACAATGAGCAGTTCTTC
TRBV9	TRBD2	NA	TRBJ2-5	CASSPGLAGGGRVQETQYF	TGTGCCAGCAGCCCGGGACTAGCGGGAGGGGGTAGGGTCCAAGAGACCCAGTACTTC
TRBV7-9	NA	NA	TRBJ2-1	CASSYMGKDEQFF	TGTGCCAGCAGCTATATGGGGAAAGATGAGCAGTTCTTC
TRBV5-1	TRBD2	once	TRBJ2-7	CASSQGLAGYEQYF	TGCGCCAGCAGCCAGGGACTAGCGGGTTACGAGCAGTACTTC
TRBV30	NA	NA	TRBJ2-1	CAWNRALGEQFF	TGTGCCTGGAACAGGGCTTTAGGTGAGCAGTTCTTC
TRBV30	TRBD1	NA	TRBJ1-5	CAWDTGGNQPQHF	TGTGCCTGGGATACAGGGGGCAATCAGCCCCAGCATTTT
TRBV27	NA	few	TRBJ2-7	CASGASREQYF	TGTGCCAGCGGGGCTTCTAGAGAGCAGTACTTC
TRBV12-3/TRBV12-4	TRBD2	many	TRBJ2-3	CASNVAGRTDTQYF	TGTGCCAGCAATGTAGCGGGACGCACAGATACGCAGTATTTT
TRBV11-2	TRBD2	NA	TRBJ2-3	CASSLVSSGSDTQYF	TGTGCCAGCAGCTTAGTGTCTAGCGGGAGCGATACGCAGTATTTT
TRBV6-1	NA	few	TRBJ1-3	CASSDGGTGNTIYF	TGTGCCAGCAGTGACGGGGGAACTGGAAACACCATATATTTT
TRBV11-2	TRBD2	few	TRBJ2-1	CASSRGRASYNEQFF	TGTGCCAGCAGCCGCGGGAGGGCCTCCTACAATGAGCAGTTCTTC
TRBV12-3/TRBV12-4	TRBD2	NA	TRBJ2-7	CASSLERGSYEQYF	TGTGCCAGCAGTTTGGAGCGGGGGTCCTACGAGCAGTACTTC
TRBV4-1	NA	NA	TRBJ1-3	CASSQGQASGNTIYF	TGCGCCAGCAGCCAAGGACAGGCTTCTGGAAACACCATATATTTT
TRBV4-1	NA	medium-sized	TRBJ1-6	CASSQGQDNSPLHF	TGCGCCAGCAGCCAAGGACAGGATAATTCACCCCTCCACTTT
TRBV6-1	NA	medium-sized	TRBJ1-2	CASSRGGTYYGYTF	TGTGCCAGCAGCCGAGGAGGGACATACTATGGCTACACCTTC
TRBV19	NA	NA	TRBJ2-5	CASTISWLEWTQYF	TGTGCCAGTACCATTAGCTGGCTTGAGTGGACCCAGTACTTC
TRBV19	TRBD2	NA	TRBJ2-3	CASSFTSGSVDTQYF	TGTGCCAGTAGTTTTACTAGCGGGAGCGTGGATACGCAGTATTTT
TRBV11-2	NA	NA	TRBJ2-1	CASSRRSSYNEQFF	TGTGCCAGCAGCCGGAGGAGCTCCTACAATGAGCAGTTCTTC
TRBV6-2/TRBV6-3	TRBD2	NA	TRBJ2-5	CASSYSASGKQETQYF	TGTGCCAGCAGTTACTCGGCTAGCGGTAAACAAGAGACCCAGTACTTC
TRBV19	NA	medium-sized	TRBJ1-2	CASSIDSHANYGYTF	TGTGCCAGTAGTATTGACAGCCACGCAAACTATGGCTACACCTTC
TRBV9	NA	NA	TRBJ2-1	CASSVGGTDYNEQFF	TGTGCCAGCAGCGTAGGAGGGACGGACTACAATGAGCAGTTCTTC
TRBV19	TRBD2	many	TRBJ2-2	CASSILASGGELFF	TGTGCCAGTAGTATATTGGCTAGCGGCGGGGAGCTGTTTTTT
TRBV20-1	TRBD1	many	TRBJ1-2	CSAPPPGTGNWGNYGYTF	TGCAGTGCCCCCCCCCCCGGGACAGGGAATTGGGGGAACTATGGCTACACCTTC
TRBV5-1	NA	NA	TRBJ2-2	CASSPRGVVNTRELFF	TGCGCCAGCAGCCCCAGGGGAGTGGTTAACACCCGGGAGCTGTTTTTT
TRBV7-2	NA	NA	TRBJ1-6	CASSLEWGFNSPLHF	TGTGCCAGCAGCTTAGAGTGGGGATTTAATTCACCCCTCCACTTT
TRBV11-2	TRBD2	many	TRBJ2-5	CASGFVAGGTQYF	TGTGCCAGCGGCTTTGTGGCGGGAGGGACCCAGTACTTC
TRBV3-1	NA	many	TRBJ1-1	CASSQTSGQLNTEAFF	TGTGCCAGCAGCCAGACATCCGGACAGTTGAACACTGAAGCTTTCTTT
TRBV6-1	TRBD2	NA	TRBJ2-1	CASSPSPSGGSREQFF	TGTGCCAGCAGTCCTTCCCCCTCGGGAGGCTCTAGGGAGCAGTTCTTC
TRBV30	TRBD1	once	TRBJ1-4	CAWSARGLNGKLFF	TGTGCCTGGAGTGCGAGGGGGCTTAATGGAAAACTGTTTTTT
TRBV6-1	NA	medium-sized	TRBJ2-7	CASSSPDSSVYEQYF	TGTGCCAGCAGTTCCCCGGACAGCTCAGTCTACGAGCAGTACTTC
TRBV11-2	NA	NA	TRBJ1-3	CASSLVGPVVAGNTIYF	TGTGCCAGCAGCTTAGTAGGGCCTGTTGTCGCTGGAAACACCATATATTTT
TRBV11-2	TRBD1	NA	TRBJ2-1	CASSSYGGYRGYEQFF	TGTGCCAGCAGCTCCTATGGGGGTTACAGGGGATATGAGCAGTTCTTC
TRBV6-2/TRBV6-3	TRBD2	many	TRBJ2-3	CASSPIFSGRAQKDTQYF	TGTGCCAGCAGTCCAATCTTTAGCGGGAGGGCCCAAAAAGATACGCAGTATTTT
TRBV29-1	NA	many	TRBJ1-1	CSVGSDRKNTEAFF	TGCAGCGTGGGATCGGACAGAAAGAACACTGAAGCTTTCTTT
TRBV10-3	TRBD1	medium-sized	TRBJ1-6	CAISRQGVSKDSPLHF	TGTGCCATCAGTAGACAGGGGGTTAGTAAGGATTCACCCCTCCACTTT
TRBV4-3	TRBD1	NA	TRBJ2-6	CASSQGQGETNVLTF	TGCGCCAGCAGCCAAGGACAGGGGGAGACCAACGTCCTGACTTTC
TRBV24-1	TRBD1	medium-sized	TRBJ1-4	CATSVPGTNALTLNKTGVGEKLFF	TGTGCCACCAGTGTTCCAGGGACAAACGCCTTGACCCTAAACAAAACAGGGGTCGGCGAAAAACTGTTTTTT
TRBV6-1	NA	few	TRBJ2-7	CASSPGTVYYEQYF	TGTGCCAGCAGTCCTGGGACTGTATACTACGAGCAGTACTTC
TRBV7-2	NA	many	TRBJ1-3	CASSPYQDSGNTIYF	TGTGCCAGCAGCCCATATCAGGACTCTGGAAACACCATATATTTT
TRBV7-9	NA	medium-sized	TRBJ2-7	CASSLAGAGYEQYF	TGTGCCAGCAGCTTAGCCGGAGCGGGTTACGAGCAGTACTTC
TRBV7-9	TRBD1	NA	TRBJ1-1	CASSPQGVSTEAFF	TGTGCCAGCAGCCCACAGGGGGTCAGCACTGAAGCTTTCTTT
TRBV14	NA	NA	TRBJ2-3	CASSQDRRTTGSEYF	TGTGCCAGCAGCCAAGATAGGCGTACAACCGGGTCGGAGTATTTT
TRBV7-9	NA	many	TRBJ2-7	CASSSLQGYEQYF	TGTGCCAGCAGCTCGCTACAGGGTTACGAGCAGTACTTC